This is a list of T cell receptor beta chains from one sample in a study of early T cells in non-severe SARS-CoV-2 infection. TCRdb passed the 5' RACE reads through MiXCR, listing each CDR3 protein once. In the table there are fewer than 50,000 distinct CDR3 sequences, roughly 7% of which are singletons. The source material was whole blood. All receptors come from an adult who was a healthcare worker with PCR-confirmed SARS-CoV-2 infection or an uninfected control (not recorded which). Both conserved end residues are trimmed from each CDR3. Each record gives: CDR3 length, V gene, D gene, CDR3 protein. A D gene is named only where the DNA matches it firmly.

12 | TRBV7-9 | NA | ASSLAGLTYEQY
15 | TRBV7-6 | NA | ASSLGPGVYSTDTQY
11 | TRBV29-1 | TRBD1 | SAGDRGLGGYT
12 | TRBV7-8 | NA | ASSLAQPRRGYT
11 | TRBV7-2 | NA | ASSQSPGLPQH
12 | TRBV4-2 | NA | ASSPPTGNTEAF
13 | TRBV3-1 | NA | ASSQYEGGLYTQY
13 | TRBV5-1 | TRBD1 | ASSLQGAPVETQY
14 | TRBV4-2 | TRBD2 | ASSTRTSSPTGELF
12 | TRBV7-9 | TRBD1 | ASRAGQGNTEAF
12 | TRBV6-5 | NA | ASSWDPINSPLH
16 | TRBV7-6 | NA | ASSLLGQSSISGNTIY
13 | TRBV18 | TRBD1 | ASSQYQGENTEAF
16 | TRBV4-2 | NA | ASSQATSGRGVATEAF
16 | TRBV2 | TRBD2 | ASRAGTSGGTYTDTQY